The rows below give T cell receptor beta chains drawn from one sample of a study of blood T cell repertoires in COVID-19. TCRdb keeps only in-frame clones here, not all; method: immunoSEQ multiplex PCR. The sample includes about 140,000 clones, roughly 83% of them seen just once. Source material: PBMCs or T cells enriched from blood (not recorded which). These receptor sequences come from a middle-aged man with acute COVID-19. Each CDR3 is given with its conserved first and last residue. The D gene is left open where the match is weak. Only some rows state a clone size, as once, few, many or a class for expanded clones.

j_call v_call d_call clone_size cdr3_nt cdr3_aa
TRBJ1-2 TRBV7-9 - - TGTGCCAGCAGCTCAGACAGCTATGGCTACACCTTC CASSSDSYGYTF
TRBJ2-1 TRBV19 - - TGTGCCAGTAGTCCCCTAGGACAGTCAACCTACAATGAGCAGTTCTTC CASSPLGQSTYNEQFF
TRBJ2-2 TRBV7-2 TRBD2 - TGTGCCAGCAGCTTATTAAGCGGGAGCACCGGGGAGCTGTTTTTT CASSLLSGSTGELFF
TRBJ1-4 TRBV7-2 - - TGTGCCAGCAGCTCCGCCAGGCTAACTAATGAAAAACTGTTTTTT CASSSARLTNEKLFF
TRBJ2-7 TRBV4-1 TRBD2 - TGCGCCAGCAGCCAAGGTAGCGGACTAGCGGGAGAAACCTACGAGCAGTACTTC CASSQGSGLAGETYEQYF
TRBJ2-2 TRBV9 - few TGTGCCAGCAGCCCCCTGGGGCAGTCGAACACCGGGGAGCTGTTTTTT CASSPLGQSNTGELFF
TRBJ1-5 TRBV6-5 TRBD1 - TGTGGGACAGGGTTGTACAATCAGCCCCAGCATTTT CGTGLYNQPQHF
TRBJ1-2 TRBV7-8 - - TGTGCCAGCAGCCCCGCGGGGGCGAATTCCGGCTACACCTTC CASSPAGANSGYTF
TRBJ1-2 TRBV15 TRBD1 - TGTGCCACCAGCAGGGAAAGGACAGGGGGCCTCTATGGCTACACCTTC CATSRERTGGLYGYTF
TRBJ2-3 TRBV5-8 TRBD1 - TGTGCCAGCAGCTTGCGGACAGGTCCCAGCACAGATACGCAGTATTTT CASSLRTGPSTDTQYF
TRBJ1-5 TRBV30 - - TGTGCCTGGAGTGCGTACAGCTCCAATCAGCCCCAGCATTTT CAWSAYSSNQPQHF
TRBJ2-2 TRBV24-1 TRBD1 - TGTGCCACCAGTTCACAGGGGGCGCCGAACACCGGGGAGCTGTTTTTT CATSSQGAPNTGELFF
TRBJ2-5 TRBV5-1 - - TGCGCCAGCAGCTACCACCACGGAGCCCAAGAGACCCAGTACTTC CASSYHHGAQETQYF
TRBJ2-1 TRBV28 TRBD2 - TGTGCCAGCAGTGGGGGGACTAGCGAAGGTGAGCAGTTCTTC CASSGGTSEGEQFF
TRBJ1-2 TRBV30 - - TGTGCCTGTACCCGGTCCTATGGCTACACCTTC CACTRSYGYTF
TRBJ2-3 TRBV7-2 - - TGTGCCAGCAGCTTAGTGAGGGTTATCACAGATACGCAGTATTTT CASSLVRVITDTQYF
TRBJ1-2 TRBV29-1 - - TGCAGCGTTGGCGAGGAACCGTATGGCTACACCTTC CSVGEEPYGYTF
TRBJ2-2 TRBV5-1 - few TGCGCCAGCAGCTTGGCATCCGGGGAGCTGTTTTTT CASSLASGELFF
TRBJ2-1 TRBV7-2 - - TGTGCCAGCAGCTTAGTAGCGGCCGACAATGAGCAGTTCTTC CASSLVAADNEQFF
TRBJ1-6 TRBV5-4 - - TGTGCCAGCAGCTTGGACTCCCGAGTAAAATCACCCCTCCACTTT CASSLDSRVKSPLHF
TRBJ2-1 TRBV4-3 TRBD2 - TGCGCCAGCAGCCAAGACGAGCGGGGGGGCAGAGAGCAGTTCTTC CASSQDERGGREQFF
TRBJ2-7 TRBV19 TRBD1 - TGTGCCAGTAGCCTAGGACAGGGAATGCACGAGCAGTACTTC CASSLGQGMHEQYF
TRBJ1-2 TRBV7-9 - - TGTGCCAGCAGCCCCACGGGGGGCGGGTATGGCTACACCTTC CASSPTGGGYGYTF
TRBJ2-7 TRBV19 TRBD1 - TGTGCCAGTGGCCGGACAGGATACTACGAGCAGTACTTC CASGRTGYYEQYF
TRBJ1-2 TRBV3-1/TRBV3-2 - - TGTGCCAGCAGCCAAGATTCCGGACTGGACTATGGCTACACCTTC CASSQDSGLDYGYTF
TRBJ1-1 TRBV15 - - TGTGCCACCAGCAGAGATGAGAACCGCCGAGAAGCTTTCTTT CATSRDENRREAFF
TRBJ2-7 TRBV27 TRBD1 few TGTGCCAGCAGCGCTAGCGGGACAGGGGGGGAGCAGTACTTC CASSASGTGGEQYF
TRBJ1-1 TRBV7-2 - - TGTGCCAGCAGTTCACTCACCGGGGGAAACACTGAAGCTTTCTTT CASSSLTGGNTEAFF
TRBJ1-2 TRBV28 - - TGTGCCAGCAGCCTTGGGGGGTCCGATGGCTACACCTTC CASSLGGSDGYTF
TRBJ1-2 TRBV7-8 - - TGTGCCAGCAGCTTGGGCCTAATCTATGGCTACACCTTC CASSLGLIYGYTF
TRBJ1-4 TRBV29-1 - - TGCAGCGTTGAGCGAGGTGAAAAACTGTTTTTT CSVERGEKLFF
TRBJ2-5 TRBV4-3 - - TGCGCCAGCAGCCAAGAGATCGGGGTTTGGGAGACCCAGTACTTC CASSQEIGVWETQYF
TRBJ1-6 TRBV4-1 - - TGCGCCAGCAGCCAGTTCACAGGGTCAGCTATTTCACCCCTCCACTTT CASSQFTGSAISPLHF
TRBJ1-4 TRBV28 - - TGTGCCAGCAGCCCATGGTCCAAACTTGAAAAACTGTTTTTT CASSPWSKLEKLFF
TRBJ2-3 TRBV5-1 - - TGCGCCAGCAGCAAACAGGTCGCAGATACGCAGTATTTT CASSKQVADTQYF
TRBJ2-1 TRBV27 - - TGTGCCAGCAGTTTATTTAAGCGGTGGGACAAGGACTACAATGAGCAGTTCTTC CASSLFKRWDKDYNEQFF
TRBJ2-7 TRBV25-1 - once TGTGCCAGCAGTGAATACAGGGCCCCCTACGAGCAGTACTTC CASSEYRAPYEQYF
TRBJ1-6 TRBV5-4 TRBD1 few TGTGCCAGCAGCTTGGATTGGGACAGGGTAGGATCACCCCTCCACTTT CASSLDWDRVGSPLHF
TRBJ1-2 TRBV7-2 TRBD1 - TGTGCCAGCAGTTGGGACAGGGCAGATGGCTACACCTTC CASSWDRADGYTF
TRBJ2-7 TRBV7-2 TRBD2 - TGTGCCAGCAGCTCACGGACTAGCGGGGGCCCCTACGAGCAGTACTTC CASSSRTSGGPYEQYF
TRBJ1-2 TRBV18 - - TGTGCCAGCTCACCGCCGGAGGGTGGCTACACCTTC CASSPPEGGYTF
TRBJ2-1 TRBV27 - - TGTGCCAGCAGTTTAAGGGGTTGGGAGCAGTTCTTC CASSLRGWEQFF
TRBJ2-6 TRBV27 TRBD1 - TGTGCCAGTCACGGCGGCAGGGGGCTCCTTGGGGCCAACGTCCTGACTTTC CASHGGRGLLGANVLTF
TRBJ1-1 TRBV4-1 - - TGCGCCAGCAGCCAAGGACAGATGAACACTGAAGCTTTCTTT CASSQGQMNTEAFF
TRBJ1-2 TRBV5-1 TRBD1 - TGCGCCAGCAGACCGACAGGGGAAGGCTACACCTTC CASRPTGEGYTF